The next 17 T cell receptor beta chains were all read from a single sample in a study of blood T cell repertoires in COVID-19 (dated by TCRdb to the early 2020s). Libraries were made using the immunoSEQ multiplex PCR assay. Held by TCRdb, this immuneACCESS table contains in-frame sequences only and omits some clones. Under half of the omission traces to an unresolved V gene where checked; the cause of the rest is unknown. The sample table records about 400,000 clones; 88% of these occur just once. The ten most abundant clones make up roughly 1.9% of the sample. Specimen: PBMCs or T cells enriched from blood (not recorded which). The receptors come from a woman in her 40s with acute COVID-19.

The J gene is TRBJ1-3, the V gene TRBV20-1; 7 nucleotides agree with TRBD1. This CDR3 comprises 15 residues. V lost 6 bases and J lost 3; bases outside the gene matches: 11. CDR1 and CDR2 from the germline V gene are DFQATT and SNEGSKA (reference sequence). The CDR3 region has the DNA TGCAGTGCGAGTAGACAGGGTTTTTTTGGAAACACCATATATTTT. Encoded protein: CSASRQGFFGNTIYF.

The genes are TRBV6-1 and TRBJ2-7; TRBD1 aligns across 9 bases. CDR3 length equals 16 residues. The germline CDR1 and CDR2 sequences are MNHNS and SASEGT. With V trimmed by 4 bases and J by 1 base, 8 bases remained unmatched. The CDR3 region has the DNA TGTGCCAGCAGTGGCGAGACAGGGGGGCTATCCTACGAGCAGTACTTC. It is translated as CASSGETGGLSYEQYF.

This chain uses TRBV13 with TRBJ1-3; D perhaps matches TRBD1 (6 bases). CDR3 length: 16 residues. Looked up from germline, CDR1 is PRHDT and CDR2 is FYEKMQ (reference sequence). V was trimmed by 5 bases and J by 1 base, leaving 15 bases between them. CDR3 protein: CASSPTGSVSGNTIYF. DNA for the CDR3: TGTGCCAGCAGCCCGACAGGATCTGTATCTGGAAACACCATATATTTT.

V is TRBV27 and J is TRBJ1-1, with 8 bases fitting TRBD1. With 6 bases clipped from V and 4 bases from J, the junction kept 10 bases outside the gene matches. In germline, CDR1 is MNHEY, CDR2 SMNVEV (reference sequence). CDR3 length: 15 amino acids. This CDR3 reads CASRKDRVESTEAFF. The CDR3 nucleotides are TGTGCCAGCAGAAAGGACAGGGTGGAATCCACTGAAGCTTTCTTT.

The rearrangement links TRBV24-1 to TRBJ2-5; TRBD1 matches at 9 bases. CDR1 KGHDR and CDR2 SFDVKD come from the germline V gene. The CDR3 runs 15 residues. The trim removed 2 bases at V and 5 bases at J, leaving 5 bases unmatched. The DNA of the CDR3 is TGTGCCACCAGTGATTCGGGACAGGGTGAGGAGACCCAGTACTTC. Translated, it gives CATSDSGQGEETQYF.

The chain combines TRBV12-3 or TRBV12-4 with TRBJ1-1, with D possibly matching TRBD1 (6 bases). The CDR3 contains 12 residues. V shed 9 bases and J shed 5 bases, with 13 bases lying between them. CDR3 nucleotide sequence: TGTGCCAGTCAGTGGGGGCAGACTGAAGCTTTCTTT. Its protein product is CASQWGQTEAFF.

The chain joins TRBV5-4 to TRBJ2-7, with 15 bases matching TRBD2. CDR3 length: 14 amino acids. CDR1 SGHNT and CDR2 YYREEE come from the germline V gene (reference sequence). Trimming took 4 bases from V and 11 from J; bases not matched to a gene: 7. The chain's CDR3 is CASSRGTSGGTEYF. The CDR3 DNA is TGTGCCAGCAGCCGAGGGACTAGCGGGGGGACGGAGTACTTC.

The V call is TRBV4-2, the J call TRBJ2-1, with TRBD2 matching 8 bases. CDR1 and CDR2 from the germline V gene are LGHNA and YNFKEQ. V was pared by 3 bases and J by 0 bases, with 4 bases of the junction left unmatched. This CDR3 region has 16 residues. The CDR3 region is CASSHTGTSSYNEQFF. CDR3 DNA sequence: TGTGCCAGCAGCCATACAGGGACTAGCTCCTACAATGAGCAGTTCTTC.

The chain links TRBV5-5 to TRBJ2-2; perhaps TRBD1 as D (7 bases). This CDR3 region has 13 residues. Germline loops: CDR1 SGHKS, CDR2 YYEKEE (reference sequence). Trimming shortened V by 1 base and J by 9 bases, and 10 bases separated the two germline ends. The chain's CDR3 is CASSLWRGRELFF. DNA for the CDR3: TGTGCCAGCAGCTTGTGGAGGGGGCGGGAGCTGTTTTTT.

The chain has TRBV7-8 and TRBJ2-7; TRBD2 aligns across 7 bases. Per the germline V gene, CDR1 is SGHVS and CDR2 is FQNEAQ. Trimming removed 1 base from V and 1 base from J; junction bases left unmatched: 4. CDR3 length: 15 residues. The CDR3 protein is CASSLEIGGSYEQYF. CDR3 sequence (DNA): TGTGCCAGCAGCTTAGAAATCGGGGGGTCCTACGAGCAGTACTTC.

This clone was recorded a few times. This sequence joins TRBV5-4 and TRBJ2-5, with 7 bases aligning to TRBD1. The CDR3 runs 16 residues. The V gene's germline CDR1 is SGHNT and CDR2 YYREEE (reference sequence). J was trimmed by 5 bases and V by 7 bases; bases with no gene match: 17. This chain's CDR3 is CASRERDSNGRETQYF. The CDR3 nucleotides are TGTGCCAGCCGCGAACGGGACAGTAACGGTCGGGAGACCCAGTACTTC.

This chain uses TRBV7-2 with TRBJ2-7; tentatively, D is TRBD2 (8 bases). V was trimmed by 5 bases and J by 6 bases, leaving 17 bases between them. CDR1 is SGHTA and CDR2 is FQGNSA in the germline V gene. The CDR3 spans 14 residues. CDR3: CASSPGGTRGEQYF. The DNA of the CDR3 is TGTGCCAGCAGCCCAGGGGGGACTAGAGGCGAGCAGTACTTC.

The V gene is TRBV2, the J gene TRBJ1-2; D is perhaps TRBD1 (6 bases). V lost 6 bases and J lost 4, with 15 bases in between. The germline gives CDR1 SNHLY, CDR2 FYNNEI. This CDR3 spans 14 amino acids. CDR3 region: CASRVGQKAYGYTF. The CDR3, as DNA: TGTGCCAGCAGAGTCGGACAGAAGGCCTATGGCTACACCTTC.

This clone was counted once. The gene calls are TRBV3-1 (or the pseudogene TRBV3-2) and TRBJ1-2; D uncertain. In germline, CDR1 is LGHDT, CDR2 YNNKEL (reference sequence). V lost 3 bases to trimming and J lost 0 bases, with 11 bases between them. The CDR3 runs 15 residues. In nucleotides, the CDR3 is TGTGCCAGCAGCCAGAACAGCCAACCTAACTATGGCTACACCTTC. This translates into CASSQNSQPNYGYTF.

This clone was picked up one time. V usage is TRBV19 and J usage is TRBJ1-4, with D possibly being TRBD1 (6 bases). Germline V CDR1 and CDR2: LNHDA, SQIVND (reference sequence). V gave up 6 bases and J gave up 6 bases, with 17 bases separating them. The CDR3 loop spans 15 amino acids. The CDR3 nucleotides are TGTGCCAGTAGCGCCACCGGGACATTCGATGAAAAACTGTTTTTT. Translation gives CASSATGTFDEKLFF.

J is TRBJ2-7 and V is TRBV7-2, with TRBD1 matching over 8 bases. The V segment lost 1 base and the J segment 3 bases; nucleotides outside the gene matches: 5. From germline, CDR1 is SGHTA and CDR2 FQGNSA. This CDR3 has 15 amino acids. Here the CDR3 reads CASSLEGTGNYEQYF. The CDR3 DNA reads TGTGCCAGCAGCTTAGAGGGGACAGGAAACTACGAGCAGTACTTC.

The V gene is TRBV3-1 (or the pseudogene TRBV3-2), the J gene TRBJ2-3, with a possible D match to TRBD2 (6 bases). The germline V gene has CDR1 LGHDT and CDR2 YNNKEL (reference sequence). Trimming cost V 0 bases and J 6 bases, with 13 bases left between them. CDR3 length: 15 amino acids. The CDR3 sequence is CASSQDRRGFDTQYF. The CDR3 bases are TGTGCCAGCAGCCAAGATAGGAGGGGCTTCGATACGCAGTATTTT.